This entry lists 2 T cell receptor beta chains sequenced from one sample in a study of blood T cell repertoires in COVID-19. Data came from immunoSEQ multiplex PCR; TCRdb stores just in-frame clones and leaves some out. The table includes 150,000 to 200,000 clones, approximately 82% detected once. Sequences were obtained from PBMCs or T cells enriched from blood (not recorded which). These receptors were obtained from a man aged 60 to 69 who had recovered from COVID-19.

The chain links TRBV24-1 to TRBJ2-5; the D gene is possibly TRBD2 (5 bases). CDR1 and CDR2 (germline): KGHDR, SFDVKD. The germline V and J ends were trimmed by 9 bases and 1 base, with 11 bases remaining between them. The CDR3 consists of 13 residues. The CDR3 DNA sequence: TGTGCCACCGGACTCTCGCCCCAAGAGACCCAGTACTTC. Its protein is CATGLSPQETQYF.

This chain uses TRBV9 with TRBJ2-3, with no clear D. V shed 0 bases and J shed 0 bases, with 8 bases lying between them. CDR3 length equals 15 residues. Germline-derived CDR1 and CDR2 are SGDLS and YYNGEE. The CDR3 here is CASSVGLRSTDTQYF. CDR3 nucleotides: TGTGCCAGCAGCGTAGGTCTGCGGAGCACAGATACGCAGTATTTT. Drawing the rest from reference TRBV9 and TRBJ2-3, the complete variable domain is DSGVTQTPKHLITATGQRVTLRCSPRSGDLSVYWYQQSLDQGLQFLIQYYNGEERAKGNILERFSAQQFPDLHSELNLSSLELGDSALYFCASSVGLRSTDTQYFGPGTRLTVL.